Listed below are T cell receptor beta chains from one sample, sequenced in a study of blood T cells in healthy people across ages. TCRdb called the 5' RACE reads again in MiXCR, with one record for every CDR3 protein. The table lists over 600,000 distinct CDR3 sequences, roughly 21% of them singletons. The source material was blood. The receptor source for this set is a man aged 70-80 years in good health. Each CDR3 is given with its conserved first and last residue. A D gene is named only where the DNA matches it firmly. Not all rows give a size; the values are once, few, many and, for expanded clones, a class.

D	J	size	V	CDR3	DNA
TRBD2	TRBJ2-3	.	TRBV7-3	CASSVHPTSGRRTDTQYF	TGTGCCAGCAGCGTCCACCCGACTAGCGGGAGGAGAACAGATACGCAGTATTTT
.	TRBJ2-7	.	TRBV5-1	CASSPDSLEEQYF	TGCGCCAGCAGCCCGGACAGCCTAGAGGAGCAGTACTTC
TRBD2	TRBJ2-2	.	TRBV7-3	CPSGSSGTGELFF	TGTCCCAGCGGGAGTAGCGGCACCGGGGAGCTGTTTTTT
.	TRBJ1-4	many	TRBV28	CASSQREKLFF	TGTGCCAGCAGTCAAAGAGAAAAACTGTTTTTT
.	TRBJ2-4	once	TRBV12-3/TRBV12-4	CASSTDTYGGYIQYF	TGTGCCAGCAGCACCGACACGTATGGGGGTTACATTCAGTACTTC
TRBD2	TRBJ2-1	once	TRBV3-1	CASSQDPSGSSYNEHFF	TGTGCCAGCAGCCAAGATCCTAGCGGGAGCTCCTACAATGAGCATTTCTTC
.	TRBJ2-7	.	TRBV5-1	CASRLRGDATYEQYF	TGCGCCAGCAGGTTAAGGGGGGACGCAACCTACGAGCAGTACTTC
.	TRBJ1-4	.	TRBV29-1	CSVGPESTNEKLFF	TGCAGCGTTGGACCTGAGTCAACTAATGAAAAACTGTTTTTT
.	TRBJ1-2	many	TRBV28	CASAKPPNYGYTF	TGTGCCAGCGCTAAGCCTCCTAACTATGGCTACACCTTC
.	TRBJ1-1	.	TRBV5-5	CASSTGPGWATEAFF	TGTGCCAGCAGTACGGGCCCAGGGTGGGCCACTGAAGCTTTCTTT
.	TRBJ1-4	.	TRBV6-1	CASSRDWGSDEKLFF	TGTGCCAGCAGCCGGGACTGGGGGTCGGATGAAAAACTGTTTTTT
.	TRBJ2-5	few	TRBV11-3	CASSLNPRETQYF	TGTGCCAGCAGCTTAAACCCCCGGGAGACCCAGTACTTC
.	TRBJ2-7	many	TRBV9	CASSVGLSNSGVNYEQYF	TGTGCCAGCAGCGTAGGACTATCCAATAGCGGAGTAAACTACGAGCAGTACTTC
TRBD1	TRBJ2-2	.	TRBV20-1	CSATPGTGPTGELFF	TGCAGTGCTACCCCTGGGACAGGGCCCACCGGGGAGCTGTTTTTT
.	TRBJ1-1	many	TRBV29-1	CSVDNGAKAEAFF	TGCAGCGTTGATAACGGGGCGAAGGCTGAAGCTTTCTTT
.	TRBJ2-1	.	TRBV5-1	CASSGGAGSNEQFF	TGCGCCAGCAGCGGTGGGGCAGGGTCGAATGAGCAGTTCTTC
TRBD1	TRBJ2-1	many	TRBV18	CASSRTGVRDEQFF	TGTGCCAGCTCACGGACAGGGGTTCGGGATGAGCAGTTCTTC
TRBD2	TRBJ2-7	few	TRBV6-1	CASSESSGGPYEQYF	TGTGCCAGCAGTGAATCGTCGGGAGGCCCCTACGAGCAGTACTTC
.	TRBJ1-4	few	TRBV28	CASQGGGANEKLFF	TGTGCCAGCCAAGGGGGGGGAGCTAATGAAAAACTGTTTTTT
TRBD2	TRBJ2-3	few	TRBV15	CATSSSGTSVNLDTQYF	TGTGCCACCAGCAGTTCCGGGACTAGCGTCAATCTCGATACGCAGTATTTT
.	TRBJ2-7	.	TRBV3-1	CASSQGASEQYF	TGTGCCAGCAGCCAAGGTGCAAGCGAGCAGTACTTC
.	TRBJ2-1	.	TRBV6-2/TRBV6-3	CASRKGGGGSNEQFF	TGTGCCAGCAGAAAGGGAGGTGGGGGATCTAATGAGCAGTTCTTC
TRBD1	TRBJ2-3	.	TRBV9	CASSVATGASTDTQYF	TGTGCCAGCAGCGTAGCGACAGGGGCTAGCACAGATACGCAGTATTTT
.	TRBJ2-5	.	TRBV20-1	CSAREHQETQYF	TGCAGTGCTAGAGAACATCAAGAGACCCAGTACTTC
.	TRBJ2-3	.	TRBV6-6	CASGSRTDTQYF	TGTGCCAGCGGGAGTCGCACAGATACGCAGTATTTT
TRBD2	TRBJ2-2	.	TRBV20-1	CSASSTSAGELFF	TGCAGTGCTAGTTCTACTAGCGCCGGGGAGCTGTTTTTT
.	TRBJ2-1	.	TRBV20-1	CSAPISLELQDEQFF	TGCAGTGCTCCGATCTCGCTGGAATTACAAGATGAGCAGTTCTTC
TRBD1	TRBJ2-1	few	TRBV5-1	CASSPNPGQGNEQFF	TGCGCCAGCAGCCCGAACCCGGGACAGGGTAATGAGCAGTTCTTC
.	TRBJ1-3	few	TRBV5-1	CASSRTMSSGNTIYF	TGCGCCAGCAGCCGGACGATGAGCTCTGGAAACACCATATATTTT
.	TRBJ2-1	.	TRBV20-1	CSAPGRSGPGYNEQFF	TGCAGTGCTCCGGGACGTTCGGGTCCAGGTTACAATGAGCAGTTCTTC
TRBD1	TRBJ2-7	few	TRBV7-9	CASSLLLGQGGEQYF	TGTGCCAGCAGCCTACTTCTGGGACAGGGTGGTGAGCAGTACTTC
TRBD2	TRBJ2-2	.	TRBV20-1	CSAPRASGANTGELFF	TGCAGTGCTCCCCGGGCTAGCGGGGCTAACACCGGGGAGCTGTTTTTT
.	TRBJ2-5	.	TRBV4-3	CASSQGDPGETQYF	TGCGCCAGCAGCCAAGGAGACCCGGGGGAGACCCAGTACTTC
TRBD1	TRBJ1-1	few	TRBV5-1	CASSIGQGNMNTEAFF	TGCGCCAGCAGCATCGGACAGGGTAACATGAACACTGAAGCTTTCTTT
.	TRBJ2-1	.	TRBV29-1	CSGKTGDAFNNEQFF	TGCAGCGGTAAGACAGGAGACGCGTTCAACAATGAGCAGTTCTTC
.	TRBJ2-5	few	TRBV25-1	CASSGPQTSPQRTEQYF	TGTGCCAGCAGTGGCCCCCAAACCTCCCCACAAAGGACAGAGCAGTACTTC
.	TRBJ1-2	.	TRBV28	CASSLPVNYGYTF	TGTGCCAGCAGTTTACCGGTGAACTATGGCTACACCTTC
.	TRBJ2-1	.	TRBV9	CASSVGTREGGEQFF	TGTGCCAGCAGCGTAGGGACTAGAGAGGGGGGTGAGCAGTTCTTC
.	TRBJ1-2	few	TRBV10-3	CAISDHDSTNYGYTF	TGTGCCATCAGTGACCATGACAGTACTAACTATGGCTACACCTTC
.	TRBJ2-1	.	TRBV29-1	CSVEDNEQFF	TGCAGCGTTGAAGACAATGAGCAGTTCTTC
.	TRBJ2-7	few	TRBV27	CASSLSVAEGWYEQYF	TGTGCCAGCAGTTTATCCGTAGCGGAGGGGTGGTACGAGCAGTACTTC
.	TRBJ1-2	.	TRBV20-1	CSAREGAYGYTF	TGCAGTGCTAGAGAGGGCGCCTATGGCTACACCTTC
TRBD1	TRBJ2-7	few	TRBV7-9	CASSPQGSDEQYF	TGTGCCAGCAGCCCACAGGGGTCCGACGAGCAGTACTTC
.	TRBJ2-3	few	TRBV27	CASSFTTNSLTDTQYF	TGTGCCAGCAGTTTTACGACTAACTCACTCACAGATACGCAGTATTTT
.	TRBJ2-2	.	TRBV28	CASSLGRLGELFF	TGTGCCAGCAGTTTGGGGAGACTGGGGGAGCTGTTTTTT
.	TRBJ2-7	.	TRBV3-1	CASSRISAEQYF	TGTGCCAGCAGCCGAATATCGGCCGAGCAGTACTTC
.	TRBJ1-4	few	TRBV7-9	CASSQSRTNEKLFF	TGTGCCAGCAGCCAAAGTAGAACTAATGAAAAACTGTTTTTT
.	TRBJ2-2	.	TRBV4-1	CASRRGGLDTGELFF	TGCGCCAGCAGGAGGGGGGGGCTGGACACCGGGGAGCTGTTTTTT
.	TRBJ2-6	.	TRBV2	CASSAKTSGANVLTF	TGTGCCAGCAGTGCTAAGACCTCTGGGGCCAACGTCCTGACTTTC
TRBD2	TRBJ2-2	.	TRBV5-1	CASSSSGRAQIGELFF	TGCGCCAGCAGCTCTAGCGGGAGGGCCCAGATCGGGGAGCTGTTTTTT
.	TRBJ1-3	.	TRBV6-1	CASSEAPQVSGNTIYF	TGTGCCAGCAGTGAAGCGCCTCAGGTCTCTGGAAACACCATATATTTT
.	TRBJ2-1	many	TRBV4-3	CASSQDFGNNEQFF	TGCGCCAGCAGCCAAGATTTTGGGAACAATGAGCAGTTCTTC
TRBD1	TRBJ1-1	few	TRBV6-2/TRBV6-3	CASREHRGDGTEAFF	TGTGCCAGCAGGGAACACAGGGGCGATGGCACTGAAGCTTTCTTT
.	TRBJ2-3	.	TRBV7-2	CASSLNRERGTQYF	TGTGCCAGCAGCTTAAACCGGGAGAGGGGTACGCAGTATTTT